This T cell receptor beta chain was profiled in a study of T cells in Graves' hyperthyroidism and ophthalmopathy. Across the study: Pretreatment peripheral blood was obtained at initial diagnosis.

Amplified regions were TCR beta CDR3 sequences from RNA transcripts. Carried out on the TCR CDR3, a first-round RT-PCR used the HTBI primer set. MiXCR, applied by TCRdb to the multiplex PCR reads, yields one record per CDR3 protein. The repertoire holds approximately 520,000 distinct CDR3 sequences, with around 22% as singletons. V was shortened by 1 base and J by 4 bases, with 16 bases between the two germline ends. The germline V gene has CDR1 LGHDT and CDR2 YNNKEL (reference sequence). This CDR3 is 16 amino acids long. The material sequenced was blood. This TCR derives from a woman under 40 with Graves' ophthalmopathy. The chain couples TRBV3-1 to TRBJ1-2, with D maybe TRBD1 (6 bases). The CDR3: CASSQVWGARTYGYTF. DNA for the CDR3: TGTGCCAGCAGCCAAGTTTGGGGGGCGCGTACCTATGGCTACACCTTC.